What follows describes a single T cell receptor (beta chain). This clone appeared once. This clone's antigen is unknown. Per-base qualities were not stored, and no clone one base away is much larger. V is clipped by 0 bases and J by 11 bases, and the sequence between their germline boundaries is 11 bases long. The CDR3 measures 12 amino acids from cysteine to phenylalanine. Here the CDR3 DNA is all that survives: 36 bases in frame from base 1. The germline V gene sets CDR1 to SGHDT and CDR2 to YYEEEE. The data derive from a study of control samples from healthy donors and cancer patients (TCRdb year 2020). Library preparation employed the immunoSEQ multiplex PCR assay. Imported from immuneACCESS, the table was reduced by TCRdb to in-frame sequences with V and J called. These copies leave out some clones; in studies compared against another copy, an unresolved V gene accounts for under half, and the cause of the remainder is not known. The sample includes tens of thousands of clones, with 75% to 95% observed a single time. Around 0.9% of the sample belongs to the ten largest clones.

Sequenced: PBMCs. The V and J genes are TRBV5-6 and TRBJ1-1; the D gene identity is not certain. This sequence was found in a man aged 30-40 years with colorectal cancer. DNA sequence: TGTGCCAGCAGCTTGGATGAAGGTTTCGCTTTCTTT. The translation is CASSLDEGFAFF.